Listed here are 27 T cell receptor beta chains from one sample, sequenced in a study of cytomegalovirus exposure and HLA in healthy donors. It was with 60 Vbeta and 13 Jbeta primers that the PCR ran. Repertoires were generated with immunoSEQ multiplex PCR, while TCRdb's copy carries only in-frame clones and drops some. The data show about 180,000 clones, 60% to 85% seen once. The sequenced material came from PBMCs. These receptors all stem from a young man in good health and CMV-seronegative.

The chain recombines TRBV5-4 with TRBJ2-5; tentatively, D is TRBD2 (7 bases). V lost 7 bases, J lost 4 bases, and 17 bases lay in between. Germline V CDR1 and CDR2: SGHNT, YYREEE (reference sequence). The CDR3 is 14 residues long. CDR3 in DNA: TGTGCCAGCCGAGGAGGGGGGGGTAGAGAGACCCAGTACTTC. It is translated as CASRGGGGRETQYF.

This clone showed up just once. CDR3 protein: CASSLVQGATGYTF. CDR3 nucleotide sequence: TGTGCCAGCAGCTTAGTCCAGGGGGCGACTGGCTACACCTTC. The V gene is TRBV7-2, the J gene TRBJ1-2; TRBD1 matches 8 bases. V lost 1 base, J lost 7 bases, and 5 bases stayed unmatched. This CDR3 contains 14 residues. The germline gives CDR1 SGHTA, CDR2 FQGNSA.

The CDR3, as DNA: TGTGCCAGCAGCCTAGTCCCACACAGTGAGCAGTTCTTC. This gives the protein CASSLVPHSEQFF. The chain recombines TRBV7-2 with TRBJ2-1; D not resolved. V lost 5 bases and J 9 bases, leaving 14 bases between the germline ends. Germline CDR1 and CDR2: SGHTA and FQGNSA. The CDR3 is 13 amino acids. Together with reference TRBV7-2 and TRBJ2-1, the CDR3 gives the full variable domain: GAGVSQSPSNKVTEKGKDVELRCDPISGHTALYWYRQSLGQGLEFLIYFQGNSAPDKSGLPSDRFSAERTGGSVSTLTIQRTQQEDSAVYLCASSLVPHSEQFFGPGTRLTVL.

The rearrangement links TRBV2 to TRBJ2-5, with 9 positions matching TRBD1. This CDR3 has 15 amino acids. The ends lost 7 bases at V and 2 bases at J; junction bases unmatched: 8. Germline V gene lookup returns CDR1 SNHLY and CDR2 FYNNEI. CDR3 protein: CASTFQGQGQETQYF. The CDR3 region has the DNA TGTGCCAGCACCTTTCAGGGACAGGGACAAGAGACCCAGTACTTC. The complete variable domain, with remaining parts taken from reference TRBV2 and TRBJ2-5, reads EPEVTQTPSHQVTQMGQEVILRCVPISNHLYFYWYRQILGQKVEFLVSFYNNEISEKSEIFDDQFSVERPDGSNFTLKIRSTKLEDSAMYFCASTFQGQGQETQYFGPGTRLLVL.

On this clone itself: Other DNA sequences from this sample encode an identical CDR3 as well. The V and J genes are TRBV5-1 and TRBJ2-7, with TRBD1 matching 10 bases. This CDR3 contains 15 residues. The V and J ends lost 4 bases and 0 bases, in that order; junction bases with no gene match: 4. Germline CDR1 and CDR2: SGHRS and YFSETQ. The CDR3 spells CASSPRQGASYEQYF. CDR3 nucleotide sequence: TGCGCCAGCAGCCCGCGACAGGGGGCCTCCTACGAGCAGTACTTC.

This clone was seen more than once but under ten times. CDR3 DNA sequence: TGTGCCAGCAGCGTAACGGCTAGCGGGGGGTATAATGAGCAGTTCTTC. Its translation: CASSVTASGGYNEQFF. The V and J genes are TRBV9 and TRBJ2-1, with 11 positions matching TRBD2. The ends lost 1 base at V and 7 bases at J; junction bases unmatched: 7. This CDR3 spans 16 amino acids. Germline V gene data show CDR1 as SGDLS and CDR2 as YYNGEE.

Details on this clone: Mismatch with germline at one junction end may stem from a read error. The chain uses TRBV28 and TRBJ2-7, with D tentatively TRBD2 (5 bases). Germline CDR1 is MDHEN and CDR2 is SYDVKM. The CDR3 is made up of 14 amino acids. CDR3 amino acids: CASSPGGRTYGQYF. CDR3 bases: TGTGCCAGCAGTCCCGGAGGCAGAACCTACGGGCAGTACTTC.

Only a few counts were recorded for this clone. The chain carries TRBV4-1 and TRBJ2-7, with a tentative D call TRBD2 (5 bases). The germline V gene encodes CDR1 MGHRA and CDR2 YSYEKL. CDR3 size: 13 residues. Trimming took off 1 base at V and 5 bases at J, with 9 bases between the two ends. The chain's CDR3 is CASSQAPGDEQYF. CDR3 DNA: TGCGCCAGCAGCCAAGCCCCCGGGGACGAGCAGTACTTC.

The chain links TRBV27 to TRBJ2-7; 9 nucleotides line up with TRBD1. With 2 bases clipped from V and 2 bases from J, the junction kept 4 bases outside the gene matches. The germline CDR1 and CDR2 sequences are MNHEY and SMNVEV (reference sequence). The CDR3 spans 15 residues. CDR3 bases: TGTGCCAGCAGTTTAGGGGACAGGGCTCCCTACGAGCAGTACTTC. Residues: CASSLGDRAPYEQYF.

This clone turned up a few times. In the same sample, other DNA sequences code for this CDR3. The chain carries TRBV2 and TRBJ1-1, with D maybe TRBD1 (5 bases). CDR1 is SNHLY and CDR2 is FYNNEI in the germline V gene. V was cut by 5 bases and J by 0 bases, with 10 bases left in between. The CDR3 length is 14 residues. In DNA, the CDR3 is TGTGCCAGCAGTACACAGGCTATGAACACTGAAGCTTTCTTT. Translation: CASSTQAMNTEAFF.

V gene TRBV30 combines with J gene TRBJ1-1; D perhaps matches TRBD1 (5 bases). The CDR3 totals 13 residues. The germline V gene has CDR1 GTSNPN and CDR2 SVGIG (reference sequence). The V end was cut by 0 bases, the J end by 3 bases, with 8 bases between. The CDR3 sequence is CAWSVGRDTEAFF. DNA of the CDR3: TGTGCCTGGAGTGTAGGCAGGGACACTGAAGCTTTCTTT.

J is TRBJ1-5 and V is TRBV10-3; 7 bases fit TRBD1. The germline gives CDR1 ENHRY, CDR2 SYGVKD. CDR3 length equals 14 residues. The V and J ends lost 6 bases and 4 bases, in that order; junction bases with no gene match: 6. CDR3 residues: CAISPGTANQPQHF. The CDR3 DNA follows: TGTGCCATCAGCCCCGGGACAGCAAATCAGCCCCAGCATTTT.

The rearrangement joins TRBV7-9 to TRBJ2-5, with D possibly TRBD2 on 5 matching bases. The CDR3 spans 13 residues. Trimming took 11 bases from V and 1 from J, leaving 14 bases between them. Germline V gene sequence: CDR1 SEHNR, CDR2 FQNEAQ (reference sequence). CDR3 bases: TGTGCCGGACTCGTGGACGGCCAAGAGACCCAGTACTTC. Its translation: CAGLVDGQETQYF.

This chain connects TRBV9 to TRBJ2-3; 12 bases are a match to TRBD2. CDR1 and CDR2 from the germline V gene are SGDLS and YYNGEE. The CDR3 extends over 13 amino acids. V gave up 4 bases and J gave up 6 bases; unmatched junction bases: 0. The CDR3 bases are TGTGCCAGCAGCACTAGCGGGAGGGATACGCAGTATTTT. Amino acid sequence: CASSTSGRDTQYF.

This chain links TRBV6-5 with TRBJ2-1; weak D call: TRBD2 (5 bases). With 5 bases removed from V and 7 bases from J, the gap between germline ends came to 9 bases. The CDR3 is 12 residues long. CDR1 MNHEY and CDR2 SVGAGI come from the germline V gene. This CDR3 reads CASSQSGNEQFF. Here the CDR3 DNA reads TGTGCCAGCAGTCAGTCGGGGAATGAGCAGTTCTTC.

The chain has TRBV19 and TRBJ1-4; D not resolved. This CDR3 comprises 14 residues. V was shortened by 4 bases and J by 7 bases, with 13 bases between the two germline ends. The germline V gene encodes CDR1 LNHDA and CDR2 SQIVND (reference sequence). CDR3 amino acids: CASSKREGGEKLFF. The CDR3 nucleotides are TGTGCCAGTAGTAAACGAGAGGGCGGTGAAAAACTGTTTTTT.

This chain connects TRBV5-1 to TRBJ2-5; D possibly corresponds to TRBD1 (5 bases). CDR3 length: 14 amino acids. Germline V gene lookup returns CDR1 SGHRS and CDR2 YFSETQ. Trimming pared 0 bases from V and 5 bases from J, leaving 11 bases between. CDR3 in DNA: TGCGCCAGCAGCTTGGAAGGGGCCCGGGAGACCCAGTACTTC. The encoded protein is CASSLEGARETQYF.

This clone was detected only once. The chain is built from TRBV7-9 and TRBJ1-2; 9 bases are a match to TRBD1. The CDR3 extends over 15 amino acids. The V segment lost 5 bases and the J segment 3 bases; nucleotides outside the gene matches: 7. Germline assignment: CDR1 SEHNR and CDR2 FQNEAQ (reference sequence). The CDR3 nucleotides are TGTGCCAGCAGCACCGGGACAGGGAATTACTATGGCTACACCTTC. Protein sequence: CASSTGTGNYYGYTF.

This clone has more than one count but fewer than ten. This chain joins TRBV9 and TRBJ1-2; D is uncertain. Germline V gene lookup returns CDR1 SGDLS and CDR2 YYNGEE. The CDR3 runs to 14 residues. Trimming took off 0 bases at V and 8 bases at J, with 14 bases between the two ends. CDR3 residues: CASSVGDLGRGYTF. The CDR3 DNA reads as TGTGCCAGCAGCGTAGGAGACCTTGGGAGAGGCTACACCTTC.

The rearrangement joins TRBV5-6 to TRBJ1-3; 7 nucleotides align to TRBD1. The CDR3 has 17 amino acids. Per germline, CDR1 SGHDT and CDR2 YYEEEE. V trimming: 3 bases; J trimming: 2 bases; junction bases outside the gene matches: 11. CDR3 nucleotide sequence: TGTGCCAGCAGCTCAACCGGCGCCGGGACAGCTGGAAACACCATATATTTT. Its protein product is CASSSTGAGTAGNTIYF.

The V gene is TRBV30, the J gene TRBJ2-2; possibly TRBD1 for D (5 bases). Trimming removed 3 bases from V and 1 base from J, with 9 bases in between. CDR1 is GTSNPN and CDR2 is SVGIG in the germline V gene (reference sequence). The CDR3 extends over 14 amino acids. This chain's CDR3 is CAWRVGQNTGELFF. CDR3 DNA sequence: TGTGCCTGGAGAGTTGGACAGAACACCGGGGAGCTGTTTTTT.

The rearrangement joins TRBV20-1 to TRBJ2-5; no reliable D call. V was shortened by 0 bases and J by 5 bases, with 4 bases between the two germline ends. Germline values: CDR1 DFQATT, CDR2 SNEGSKA (reference sequence). The CDR3 loop spans 11 amino acids. CDR3 sequence reads: CSARDLETQYF. CDR3 nucleotides: TGCAGTGCTAGAGATCTGGAGACCCAGTACTTC.

DNA for the CDR3: TGTGCCAGTAGTTCGCAGGGTTCCGTCGAGCAGTACTTC. It codes for CASSSQGSVEQYF. The chain employs TRBV19 and TRBJ2-7, with D tentatively TRBD1 (5 bases). The germline CDR1 and CDR2 sequences are LNHDA and SQIVND (reference sequence). Trimming removed 5 bases from V and 6 bases from J, with 14 bases in between. The CDR3 loop spans 13 amino acids.

The V gene is TRBV5-1, the J gene TRBJ1-1, with D hard to call. Germline assignment: CDR1 SGHRS and CDR2 YFSETQ. The CDR3 runs 12 residues. V shed 3 bases and J shed 4 bases, with 7 bases lying between them. The CDR3 coding sequence is TGCGCCAGCAGCTCGGAGGGCACTGAAGCTTTCTTT. Translating gives CASSSEGTEAFF.

The CDR3: CASRNGQGLGTEAFF. The CDR3 nucleotides are TGTGCCAGCAGGAATGGACAGGGCTTAGGGACTGAAGCTTTCTTT. The chain employs TRBV5-6 and TRBJ1-1; 8 bases align to TRBD1. The CDR3 covers 15 residues. Trimming cost V 5 bases and J 5 bases; bases outside gene matches: 11. Germline-derived CDR1 and CDR2 are SGHDT and YYEEEE. Full variable domain (rest looked up from reference TRBV5-6 and TRBJ1-1): DAGVTQSPTHLIKTRGQQVTLRCSPKSGHDTVSWYQQALGQGPQFIFQYYEEEERQRGNFPDRFSGHQFPNYSSELNVNALLLGDSALYLCASRNGQGLGTEAFFGQGTRLTVV.

CDR3 protein: CASSQIAGAAETQYF. DNA for the CDR3: TGTGCCAGCTCACAAATAGCGGGGGCTGCGGAGACCCAGTACTTC. The V gene is TRBV18, the J gene TRBJ2-5; the match to TRBD2 covers 9 bases. Germline assignment: CDR1 KGHSH and CDR2 LQKENI. The CDR3 covers 15 residues. Trimming at V came to 4 bases and at J to 5 bases, leaving 8 bases not matched to a gene.

The V gene is TRBV9, the J gene TRBJ1-2; perhaps TRBD1 as D (5 bases). The V gene's germline CDR1 is SGDLS and CDR2 YYNGEE. The length of the CDR3 is 12 residues. With 2 bases removed from V and 5 bases from J, the gap between germline ends came to 7 bases. Here the CDR3 DNA reads TGTGCCAGCAGCGTGGCAGGGTATGGCTACACCTTC. Translated: CASSVAGYGYTF.